A selection of T cell receptor beta chains follows, all from one sample in a study of early stage breast cancer tumors. Only in-frame clones appear in the TCRdb table, and some are missing; sequencing was by immunoSEQ multiplex PCR. The sample carries just under 30,000 clones, 70% to 90% recorded once. Sequenced: blood. The receptors shown here come from a person in their fifties or sixties with breast cancer. Both conserved end residues are part of each CDR3. A D gene is named only where the DNA matches it firmly. Rows may omit the clone size; those that give it use once, few, many or a size class.

j_call: TRBJ2-1; d_call: -; cdr3_length: 14; clone_size: -; v_call: TRBV6-5; cdr3_nt: TGTGCCAGCAGTTACGGCGCGGACTACAATGAGCAGTTCTTC; cdr3_aa: CASSYGADYNEQFF
j_call: TRBJ1-2; d_call: -; cdr3_length: 14; clone_size: -; v_call: TRBV6-6; cdr3_nt: TGTGCCAGCAGTACCCCCCCAACAGGGTATGGCTACACCTTC; cdr3_aa: CASSTPPTGYGYTF
j_call: TRBJ1-5; d_call: -; cdr3_length: 15; clone_size: -; v_call: TRBV6-5; cdr3_nt: TGTGCCAGCAGCGGCACGATCGGTAGCAATCAGCCCCAGCATTTT; cdr3_aa: CASSGTIGSNQPQHF
j_call: TRBJ2-7; d_call: -; cdr3_length: 15; clone_size: -; v_call: TRBV5-1; cdr3_nt: TGCGCCAGCAGCATTCTATCGGGTATCGACTACGAGCAGTACTTC; cdr3_aa: CASSILSGIDYEQYF
j_call: TRBJ1-5; d_call: -; cdr3_length: 15; clone_size: -; v_call: TRBV18; cdr3_nt: TGTGCCAGCTCACCCGCACAGGGAACGGTTCAGCCCCAGCATTTT; cdr3_aa: CASSPAQGTVQPQHF
j_call: TRBJ1-2; d_call: -; cdr3_length: 14; clone_size: -; v_call: TRBV2; cdr3_nt: TGTGCCAGCAGTGAAGGGCAGAGTAACTATGGCTACACCTTC; cdr3_aa: CASSEGQSNYGYTF
j_call: TRBJ1-2; d_call: -; cdr3_length: 15; clone_size: few; v_call: TRBV14; cdr3_nt: TGTGCCAGCAGCCAAGCTACAGGGTTTTTGATTGGCTACACCTTC; cdr3_aa: CASSQATGFLIGYTF
j_call: TRBJ2-5; d_call: -; cdr3_length: 13; clone_size: -; v_call: TRBV6-5; cdr3_nt: TGTGCCAGCAGTGAGGGAATGGGAGAGACCCAGTACTTC; cdr3_aa: CASSEGMGETQYF
j_call: TRBJ1-6; d_call: TRBD1; cdr3_length: 16; clone_size: -; v_call: TRBV4-1; cdr3_nt: TGCGCCAGCAGCCATACAGGGGCCTCCTATAATTCACCCCTCCACTTT; cdr3_aa: CASSHTGASYNSPLHF
j_call: TRBJ1-1; d_call: -; cdr3_length: 11; clone_size: -; v_call: TRBV5-1; cdr3_nt: TGCGCCAGCAGCTGGGGGGCTGAAGCTTTCTTT; cdr3_aa: CASSWGAEAFF
j_call: TRBJ2-3; d_call: -; cdr3_length: 15; clone_size: -; v_call: TRBV7-2; cdr3_nt: TGTGCCAGCAGCTTCCAGCGGTCTAGCACAGATACGCAGTATTTT; cdr3_aa: CASSFQRSSTDTQYF
j_call: TRBJ1-2; d_call: -; cdr3_length: 17; clone_size: -; v_call: TRBV10-3; cdr3_nt: TGTGCCATCAGCCTTATACGGGGGACGGGGGAGTTAGATGGCTACACCTTC; cdr3_aa: CAISLIRGTGELDGYTF
j_call: TRBJ2-7; d_call: TRBD2; cdr3_length: 16; clone_size: -; v_call: TRBV7-2; cdr3_nt: TGTGCCAGCAGCTTAGTTGGCGGGAGTTACTCCTACGAGCAGTACTTC; cdr3_aa: CASSLVGGSYSYEQYF
j_call: TRBJ2-7; d_call: TRBD1; cdr3_length: 11; clone_size: -; v_call: TRBV10-3; cdr3_nt: TGTGCCATCAGGCAGGGGGTTGAGCAGTACTTC; cdr3_aa: CAIRQGVEQYF
j_call: TRBJ2-3; d_call: TRBD2; cdr3_length: 17; clone_size: -; v_call: TRBV4-2; cdr3_nt: TGTGCCAGCAGCCAAGACCAATTAGCGGGGAGCACAGATACGCAGTATTTT; cdr3_aa: CASSQDQLAGSTDTQYF
j_call: TRBJ1-1; d_call: TRBD1; cdr3_length: 16; clone_size: -; v_call: TRBV7-9; cdr3_nt: TGTGCCAGCAGCGCAAGGGACAGTTTATCTGACACTGAAGCTTTCTTT; cdr3_aa: CASSARDSLSDTEAFF
j_call: TRBJ2-4; d_call: -; cdr3_length: 17; clone_size: -; v_call: TRBV5-1; cdr3_nt: TGCGCCAGCAGCTTGAGTAGTCAAGACGGAACCAAAAACATTCAGTACTTC; cdr3_aa: CASSLSSQDGTKNIQYF
j_call: TRBJ2-4; d_call: TRBD1; cdr3_length: 16; clone_size: -; v_call: TRBV15; cdr3_nt: TGTGCCACCAGCAGGTCCGGGACAGGCGTGAGGAACATTCAGTACTTC; cdr3_aa: CATSRSGTGVRNIQYF
j_call: TRBJ2-7; d_call: TRBD2; cdr3_length: 16; clone_size: -; v_call: TRBV5-1; cdr3_nt: TGCGCCAGCAAGCTTGTAAGTAGCGGGGTCTCCTACGAGCAGTACTTC; cdr3_aa: CASKLVSSGVSYEQYF
j_call: TRBJ1-5; d_call: -; cdr3_length: 14; clone_size: -; v_call: TRBV28; cdr3_nt: TGTGCCAGCAGTTTAGGCCACCTAAAACAGCCCCAGCATTTT; cdr3_aa: CASSLGHLKQPQHF
j_call: TRBJ1-6; d_call: -; cdr3_length: 15; clone_size: once; v_call: TRBV5-6; cdr3_nt: TGTGCCAGCAGCTTGCCGCGGACAGTTAATTCACCCCTCCACTTT; cdr3_aa: CASSLPRTVNSPLHF
j_call: TRBJ2-5; d_call: -; cdr3_length: 10; clone_size: -; v_call: TRBV29-1; cdr3_nt: TGCAGCGCCAGGGTAGAGACCCAGTACTTC; cdr3_aa: CSARVETQYF
j_call: TRBJ2-1; d_call: TRBD2; cdr3_length: 17; clone_size: few; v_call: TRBV4-3; cdr3_nt: TGCGCCAGCAGCCAAGGACTAGCGGGAGGGTTAGACAATGAGCAGTTCTTC; cdr3_aa: CASSQGLAGGLDNEQFF
j_call: TRBJ2-5; d_call: -; cdr3_length: 12; clone_size: -; v_call: TRBV5-1; cdr3_nt: TGCGCCAGCAGCTTGGCTTGGGAGACCCAGTACTTC; cdr3_aa: CASSLAWETQYF
j_call: TRBJ2-2; d_call: -; cdr3_length: 13; clone_size: -; v_call: TRBV5-1; cdr3_nt: TGCGCCAGCAGCATCCAGGGAGGCGGGGAGCTGTTTTTT; cdr3_aa: CASSIQGGGELFF
j_call: TRBJ1-1; d_call: -; cdr3_length: 13; clone_size: few; v_call: TRBV4-1; cdr3_nt: TGCGCCAGCAGCCAGGGTCTTGGCACTGAAGCTTTCTTT; cdr3_aa: CASSQGLGTEAFF
j_call: TRBJ2-3; d_call: -; cdr3_length: 13; clone_size: -; v_call: TRBV15; cdr3_nt: TGTGCCACCAAACGATCTAGCACAGATACGCAGTATTTT; cdr3_aa: CATKRSSTDTQYF
j_call: TRBJ1-6; d_call: TRBD1; cdr3_length: 15; clone_size: few; v_call: TRBV6-1; cdr3_nt: TGTGCCAGCAGCGGGGACAGGGGGGGGATCTCACCCCTCCACTTT; cdr3_aa: CASSGDRGGISPLHF
j_call: TRBJ2-4; d_call: TRBD2; cdr3_length: 16; clone_size: -; v_call: TRBV6-5; cdr3_nt: TGTGCCAGCAGTTATGGACTAGCGGGGGGGAAAAACATTCAGTACTTC; cdr3_aa: CASSYGLAGGKNIQYF
j_call: TRBJ2-1; d_call: TRBD2; cdr3_length: 14; clone_size: -; v_call: TRBV9; cdr3_nt: TGTGCCAGCAGCGTTAGCGGGAGTTCCAATGAGCAGTTCTTC; cdr3_aa: CASSVSGSSNEQFF
j_call: TRBJ2-7; d_call: -; cdr3_length: 14; clone_size: -; v_call: TRBV28; cdr3_nt: TGTGCCAGCACCAGAGGGGAGTCTGGGTACGAGCAGTACTTC; cdr3_aa: CASTRGESGYEQYF
j_call: TRBJ1-2; d_call: TRBD1; cdr3_length: 15; clone_size: -; v_call: TRBV6-1; cdr3_nt: TGTGCCAGCAGTGAATCGTCAGGGGGCTTCTATGGCTACACCTTC; cdr3_aa: CASSESSGGFYGYTF
j_call: TRBJ1-1; d_call: -; cdr3_length: 13; clone_size: -; v_call: TRBV19; cdr3_nt: TGTGCCAGTCAAGAGGGGGTAGGGACTGAAGCTTTCTTT; cdr3_aa: CASQEGVGTEAFF
j_call: TRBJ2-7; d_call: -; cdr3_length: 14; clone_size: -; v_call: TRBV4-3; cdr3_nt: TGCGCCAGCAGCCAAGATAAACAGGGCTACGAGCAGTACTTC; cdr3_aa: CASSQDKQGYEQYF
j_call: TRBJ2-7; d_call: TRBD2; cdr3_length: 15; clone_size: -; v_call: TRBV4-3; cdr3_nt: TGCGCCAGCAGCCAAGATCTGGGACTAGCACGCGAGCAGTACTTC; cdr3_aa: CASSQDLGLAREQYF
j_call: TRBJ2-7; d_call: -; cdr3_length: 16; clone_size: -; v_call: TRBV5-1; cdr3_nt: TGCGCCAGCAGCTTGGTATATGGCAGTTTGTCCTACGAGCAGTACTTC; cdr3_aa: CASSLVYGSLSYEQYF
j_call: TRBJ2-3; d_call: -; cdr3_length: 12; clone_size: -; v_call: TRBV25-1; cdr3_nt: TGTGCCAGCAGTGAAGGCGCAGATACGCAGTATTTT; cdr3_aa: CASSEGADTQYF
j_call: TRBJ2-3; d_call: TRBD1; cdr3_length: 15; clone_size: once; v_call: TRBV2; cdr3_nt: TGTGCCAGCAGTGGGGACAGAGTGGGCACAGATACGCAGTATTTT; cdr3_aa: CASSGDRVGTDTQYF
j_call: TRBJ1-5; d_call: -; cdr3_length: 11; clone_size: -; v_call: TRBV20-1; cdr3_nt: TGCAGTGCTAGTAGCAATCAGCCCCAGCATTTT; cdr3_aa: CSASSNQPQHF
j_call: TRBJ2-1; d_call: -; cdr3_length: 14; clone_size: -; v_call: TRBV28; cdr3_nt: TGTGCCAGCAGTTTAACAGGCTCTTACAATGAGCAGTTCTTC; cdr3_aa: CASSLTGSYNEQFF
j_call: TRBJ2-4; d_call: -; cdr3_length: 11; clone_size: once; v_call: TRBV6-5; cdr3_nt: TGTGCCAGCACGTACCAAAACATTCAGTACTTC; cdr3_aa: CASTYQNIQYF
j_call: TRBJ1-4; d_call: TRBD1; cdr3_length: 15; clone_size: -; v_call: TRBV7-3; cdr3_nt: TGTGCCAGCAGCCAGGGGGGACAGGGCGGTGAAAAACTGTTTTTT; cdr3_aa: CASSQGGQGGEKLFF
j_call: TRBJ2-2; d_call: TRBD2; cdr3_length: 15; clone_size: -; v_call: TRBV6-4; cdr3_nt: TGTGCCAGCAGTCGGACCAGCGGGAGTATCGGGGAGCTGTTTTTT; cdr3_aa: CASSRTSGSIGELFF
j_call: TRBJ2-1; d_call: -; cdr3_length: 15; clone_size: -; v_call: TRBV5-1; cdr3_nt: TGCGCCAGCAGAACGGATCCGAGCTCCTACAATGAGCAGTTCTTC; cdr3_aa: CASRTDPSSYNEQFF
j_call: TRBJ2-7; d_call: TRBD1; cdr3_length: 15; clone_size: -; v_call: TRBV9; cdr3_nt: TGTGCCAGCAGCCCCCGGGACAGGGGCGATGAGGAGCAGTACTTC; cdr3_aa: CASSPRDRGDEEQYF
j_call: TRBJ1-3; d_call: TRBD1; cdr3_length: 18; clone_size: -; v_call: TRBV28; cdr3_nt: TGTGCCAGCAGTCGTGGGGACAGATACGTCAAAGACGGAAACACCATATATTTT; cdr3_aa: CASSRGDRYVKDGNTIYF
j_call: TRBJ2-1; d_call: TRBD2; cdr3_length: 16; clone_size: -; v_call: TRBV7-6; cdr3_nt: TGTGCCAGCAGCTTAGCTCCTAGCGGATTCCCCAATGAGCAGTTCTTC; cdr3_aa: CASSLAPSGFPNEQFF
j_call: TRBJ2-5; d_call: -; cdr3_length: 15; clone_size: -; v_call: TRBV5-6; cdr3_nt: TGTGCCAGCAGCTTGGATCAGACCCCCCAAGAGACCCAGTACTTC; cdr3_aa: CASSLDQTPQETQYF
j_call: TRBJ1-1; d_call: TRBD1; cdr3_length: 13; clone_size: -; v_call: TRBV5-1; cdr3_nt: TGCGCCAGCAGCTCCGGGCGGACAGGGGTGGCTTTCTTT; cdr3_aa: CASSSGRTGVAFF